This T cell receptor (beta chain) came from a study of T cells in Graves' hyperthyroidism and ophthalmopathy. Study-level results: The model anticipated ophthalmopathy a median approximately 6.5 months pre-onset.

On this clonotype itself: Antigen: not known. Germline and junction disagree at one end, which may indicate a read error.

This CDR3 is built from 14 residues. Germline V gene lookup returns CDR1 PRHDT and CDR2 FYEKMQ (reference sequence). What was amplified from RNA transcripts were TCR beta CDR3 regions. HTBI primers were used for first-round RT-PCR of the TCR CDR3. TCRdb reanalysed the multiplex PCR reads using MiXCR and keeps one entry per CDR3 protein. This sample has a few hundred thousand distinct CDR3 sequences, with more than 15% found just once. Source material for PBMCs was 10 ml fresh peripheral blood. The sequencing input was blood. The sequence was obtained from a young woman with Graves' ophthalmopathy. V gene TRBV13 combines with J gene TRBJ2-5; tentatively, D is TRBD2 (6 bases). CDR3 loop: CASSFQGGKETQYF. The CDR3 DNA reads TGCGCCAGCAGCTTTCAGGGAGGAAAAGAGACCCAGTACTTC. The full variable domain, its missing parts supplied by reference TRBV13 and TRBJ2-5, is AAGVIQSPRHLIKEKRETATLKCYPIPRHDTVYWYQQGPGQDPQFLISFYEKMQSDKGSIPDRFSAQQFSDYHSELNMSSLELGDSALYFCASSFQGGKETQYFGPGTRLLVL.